Each of the 26 T cell receptor beta chains below was sequenced from the same sample in a study of shared clonotypes between healthy human individuals. Using immunoSEQ multiplex PCR, the repertoire was profiled, and TCRdb retains in-frame clones only, with some absent. The sample lists fewer than 1 million clones; just over 95% were seen once. As defined, naive CD8 cells were CD45RO-negative and positively selected for CCR7, with terminally differentiated effector memory CD45RA+ cells excluded. The sample comprised naive CD8+ T cells sorted from blood. These receptors were collected from a man aged 25 to 45 in good health.

The rearrangement uses TRBV19 and TRBJ1-5; possibly TRBD1 for D (5 bases). V was cut by 5 bases and J by 0 bases, with 11 bases left in between. Germline values: CDR1 LNHDA, CDR2 SQIVND (reference sequence). This CDR3 is 15 amino acids long. The CDR3 nucleotides read TGTGCCAGTAGTTCCGTTGGGGGTAGCAATCAGCCCCAGCATTTT. It encodes CASSSVGGSNQPQHF.

This rearrangement joins TRBV6-1 to TRBJ2-7, with 8 bases fitting TRBD1. Germline values: CDR1 MNHNS, CDR2 SASEGT. The CDR3 length is 12 residues. The J segment lost 7 bases and the V segment lost 4 bases, leaving 3 bases of the junction unmatched. CDR3 DNA: TGTGCCAGCAGTGGGACAGGGAATGAGCAGTACTTC. Translation gives CASSGTGNEQYF.

This chain links TRBV7-9 with TRBJ2-1; no reliable D call. The CDR3 extends over 15 amino acids. The germline V and J ends were trimmed by 1 base and 9 bases, with 16 bases remaining between them. CDR1 is SEHNR, CDR2 FQNEAQ, per germline (reference sequence). In nucleotides, the CDR3 is TGTGCCAGCAGCTTAGTGTCATCGGGTTCCGGTGAGCAGTTCTTC. Protein: CASSLVSSGSGEQFF.

This rearrangement joins TRBV27 to TRBJ2-7, with a tentative D call TRBD1 (5 bases). Trimming took 3 bases from V and 3 from J, leaving 18 bases between them. CDR3 length equals 16 residues. Germline V lookup: CDR1 MNHEY, CDR2 SMNVEV (reference sequence). In DNA, the CDR3 is TGTGCCAGCAGTTTGTCGCTGGGTGACAGTCACTACGAGCAGTACTTC. As protein: CASSLSLGDSHYEQYF.

V is TRBV27 and J is TRBJ2-3; TRBD1 might be the D (5 bases). The V end was cut by 6 bases, the J end by 3 bases, with 19 bases between. The CDR3 runs 16 residues. In germline, CDR1 is MNHEY, CDR2 SMNVEV (reference sequence). The CDR3 nucleotides read TGTGCCAGCAGCCCTTCCACAAGGGGCTTAACAGATACGCAGTATTTT. Translated, it gives CASSPSTRGLTDTQYF.

The chain uses TRBV7-8 and TRBJ2-7, with 9 bases identical to TRBD2. CDR1 SGHVS and CDR2 FQNEAQ come from the germline V gene. The CDR3 runs to 14 residues. V lost 1 base to trimming and J lost 4 bases; unmatched junction nucleotides: 2. In DNA, the CDR3 is TGTGCCAGCAGCTTAGTAGCGGGAGCGTACGAGCAGTACTTC. It is translated as CASSLVAGAYEQYF.

This clone was counted a single time. The chain is built from TRBV7-9 and TRBJ2-2; tentatively, D is TRBD1 (6 bases). The CDR3 runs 17 residues. Deletions cut 4 bases from V and 4 bases from J, with 19 bases between. The germline CDR1 and CDR2 sequences are SEHNR and FQNEAQ (reference sequence). The CDR3 DNA reads TGTGCCAGCAGCTCCGCTGACAGGCCCCTAGGCACCGGGGAGCTGTTTTTT. This translates into CASSSADRPLGTGELFF.

This rearrangement joins TRBV5-1 to TRBJ2-5; perhaps TRBD1 as D (5 bases). V was shortened by 0 bases and J by 7 bases, with 16 bases between the two germline ends. CDR1 and CDR2 (germline): SGHRS, YFSETQ. The CDR3 spans 15 residues. This chain's CDR3 is CASSLGGQTGVTQYF. The CDR3 DNA sequence: TGCGCCAGCAGCTTGGGTGGACAAACAGGCGTGACCCAGTACTTC.

This clone came up once. The rearrangement links TRBV11-1 to TRBJ2-7; 9 nucleotides align to TRBD1. CDR3 size: 15 residues. Trimming removed 5 bases from V and 0 bases from J; junction bases left unmatched: 5. CDR1 and CDR2 from the germline V gene are SGHAT and FQDESV (reference sequence). CDR3 sequence (DNA): TGTGCCAGCAGCGCCGGGACAGGGTTCTCCTACGAGCAGTACTTC. Its translation: CASSAGTGFSYEQYF.

V and J are TRBV4-1 and TRBJ2-1; 7 nucleotides agree with TRBD2. After removal of 6 bases from V and 7 bases from J, the junction contained 18 bases not matched to a gene. Germline assignment: CDR1 MGHRA and CDR2 YSYEKL. The CDR3 runs 17 residues. The CDR3 nucleotides read TGCGCCAGCAGGGGTCGGGATGGGGGAGGGCCGAAAAATGAGCAGTTCTTC. Protein: CASRGRDGGGPKNEQFF.

The chain carries TRBV5-1 and TRBJ1-5; D remains unclear. Germline V lookup: CDR1 SGHRS, CDR2 YFSETQ. V lost 4 bases and J lost 6, with 11 bases in between. The CDR3 is 13 residues long. The CDR3 coding sequence is TGCGCCAGCAGCCCTAGTTTAGGTCAGCCCCAGCATTTT. Residues: CASSPSLGQPQHF.

This clone was seen a single time. The chain joins TRBV28 to TRBJ1-2; D unresolved. V lost 6 bases and J 3 bases, leaving 14 bases between the germline ends. Germline loops: CDR1 MDHEN, CDR2 SYDVKM. The CDR3 is 14 residues long. The CDR3 DNA follows: TGTGCCAGCAGCCCCGGAGGAAGCCACTATGGCTACACCTTC. Its protein is CASSPGGSHYGYTF.

The chain recombines TRBV7-2 with TRBJ2-7, with D possibly being TRBD1 or TRBD2 (6 bases each). CDR3 length: 16 amino acids. The V gene's germline CDR1 is SGHTA and CDR2 FQGNSA. The germline V and J ends were trimmed by 5 bases and 5 bases, with 22 bases remaining between them. CDR3 nucleotides: TGTGCCAGCAGCCGGGGTACCGGGGGCACGGGGAACGAGCAGTACTTC. This sequence encodes CASSRGTGGTGNEQYF.

Remarks on this clone: An end of the junction differs from the germline gene, which may be a read error. The DNA for the CDR3 is TGTGCCAGCAGTGACGACTCCCACGAGCAGTACTTC. Translating gives CASSDDSHEQYF. V usage is TRBV11-2 and J usage is TRBJ2-7, with D hard to call. The germline V gene encodes CDR1 SGHAT and CDR2 FQNNGV. The CDR3 covers 12 residues.

The rearrangement links TRBV5-5 to TRBJ2-1; possible D gene TRBD2, 6 bases. This CDR3 spans 15 amino acids. V lost 4 bases to trimming and J lost 3 bases, with 14 bases between them. Per the germline V gene, CDR1 is SGHKS and CDR2 is YYEKEE (reference sequence). CDR3 nucleotides: TGTGCCAGCAGCGAAGATAGCGGAATCTACAATGAGCAGTTCTTC. This codes for CASSEDSGIYNEQFF.

This clone occurred once. This chain joins TRBV29-1 and TRBJ2-5; D is ambiguous. Trimming took 2 bases from V and 3 from J, leaving 10 bases between them. The CDR3 is 13 residues long. Germline values: CDR1 SQVTM, CDR2 ANQGSEA. CDR3 residues: CSVEMLAKETQYF. As DNA, the CDR3 is TGCAGCGTTGAAATGCTGGCAAAAGAGACCCAGTACTTC.

This clone came up once. The rearrangement joins TRBV6-5 to TRBJ2-3, with 8 positions matching TRBD2. Germline loops: CDR1 MNHEY, CDR2 SVGAGI. The CDR3 is 15 amino acids. V lost 1 base to trimming and J lost 1 base; unmatched junction nucleotides: 1. The CDR3 coding sequence is TGTGCCAGCAGTTACTTGACTAGCGGCACAGATACGCAGTATTTT. This codes for CASSYLTSGTDTQYF.

The V and J genes are TRBV11-2 and TRBJ2-7, with a tentative D call TRBD1 (6 bases). The CDR3 length is 19 residues. CDR1 SGHAT and CDR2 FQNNGV come from the germline V gene. V lost 5 bases and J 1 base, leaving 27 bases between the germline ends. The CDR3 reads CASSHNRVEVLGRSYEQYF. As DNA, the CDR3 is TGTGCCAGCAGCCACAACAGGGTTGAGGTCCTTGGTCGGTCCTACGAGCAGTACTTC. The variable domain in full, completed from reference TRBV11-2 and TRBJ2-7, reads EAGVAQSPRYKIIEKRQSVAFWCNPISGHATLYWYQQILGQGPKLLIQFQNNGVVDDSQLPKDRFSAERLKGVDSTLKIQPAKLEDSAVYLCASSHNRVEVLGRSYEQYFGPGTRLTVT.

This sequence joins TRBV7-8 and TRBJ2-7, with 7 bases matching TRBD2. Germline values: CDR1 SGHVS, CDR2 FQNEAQ. The CDR3 loop spans 14 amino acids. V shed 1 base and J 2 bases; nucleotides not matched to a gene: 2. The CDR3 DNA is TGTGCCAGCAGCTTAGGGGCGGGAGCCTACGAGCAGTACTTC. It encodes CASSLGAGAYEQYF.

This clone appeared a single time. This chain uses TRBV19 with TRBJ2-7; D is possibly TRBD1 or TRBD2 (5 bases each). V lost 3 bases to trimming and J lost 2 bases, with 17 bases between them. Germline V gene data show CDR1 as LNHDA and CDR2 as SQIVND (reference sequence). The CDR3 spans 16 residues. The CDR3 sequence is CASSISTGTVPYEQYF. Written as DNA, the CDR3 is TGTGCCAGTAGTATCTCGACCGGGACGGTCCCCTACGAGCAGTACTTC.

This sequence joins TRBV14 and TRBJ1-1; TRBD1 is a possible D gene (6 bases). CDR1 is SGHDN, CDR2 FVKESK, per germline. There are 16 residues in the CDR3. Trimming pared 0 bases from V and 2 bases from J, leaving 13 bases between. The CDR3 DNA follows: TGTGCCAGCAGCCAAGACCCAGGACAGAAAAACACTGAAGCTTTCTTT. Translation: CASSQDPGQKNTEAFF.

The chain combines TRBV19 with TRBJ2-7; TRBD2 matches 7 bases. The CDR3 has 14 amino acids. Germline CDR1 and CDR2: LNHDA and SQIVND (reference sequence). The V and J ends lost 7 bases and 2 bases, in that order; junction bases with no gene match: 8. The CDR3 nucleotides read TGTGCCAGTACAGCGGGACGCGGAGCCTACGAGCAGTACTTC. It encodes CASTAGRGAYEQYF.

The count of this clone is one. This rearrangement joins TRBV7-9 to TRBJ1-1; possible D gene TRBD1, 5 bases. V was trimmed by 1 base and J by 3 bases, leaving 9 bases between them. The V gene's germline CDR1 is SEHNR and CDR2 FQNEAQ (reference sequence). This CDR3 comprises 14 residues. The CDR3 region is CASSLVTGHTEAFF. The CDR3, as DNA: TGTGCCAGCAGCTTAGTTACAGGACACACTGAAGCTTTCTTT. The full variable domain, its missing parts supplied by reference TRBV7-9 and TRBJ1-1, is DTGVSQNPRHKITKRGQNVTFRCDPISEHNRLYWYRQTLGQGPEFLTYFQNEAQLEKSRLLSDRFSAERPKGSFSTLEIQRTEQGDSAMYLCASSLVTGHTEAFFGQGTRLTVV.

J is TRBJ2-5 and V is TRBV18, with D uncertain. The CDR3 has 16 residues. CDR1 KGHSH and CDR2 LQKENI come from the germline V gene. V lost 2 bases to trimming and J lost 3 bases, with 16 bases between them. The CDR3 DNA follows: TGTGCCAGCTCACCAGGGATAGCAGTAGAGGAAGAGACCCAGTACTTC. This codes for CASSPGIAVEEETQYF.

J is TRBJ2-5 and V is TRBV7-8; tentatively, D is TRBD2 (6 bases). The length of the CDR3 is 16 residues. Trimming cost V 1 base and J 1 base, with 13 bases left between them. Looked up from germline, CDR1 is SGHVS and CDR2 is FQNEAQ. The CDR3 DNA sequence: TGTGCCAGCAGCTTAGTCCCGGGGAGGACCCAAGAGACCCAGTACTTC. This gives the protein CASSLVPGRTQETQYF.

The chain has TRBV7-9 and TRBJ2-1, with D possibly being TRBD1 (5 bases). V was trimmed by 1 base and J by 4 bases, leaving 14 bases between them. This CDR3 comprises 16 residues. The germline V gene encodes CDR1 SEHNR and CDR2 FQNEAQ (reference sequence). In nucleotides, the CDR3 is TGTGCCAGCAGCTTAGGTGCTCTTGGGGCGTACAATGAGCAGTTCTTC. Translating gives CASSLGALGAYNEQFF.